These T cell receptor beta chains were read from a single sample in a study of T cells expressing NK-cell markers. TCRdb re-called the 5' RACE reads; one entry per CDR3 protein, DNA not given. The sample data list 150,000 or so distinct CDR3 sequences. What was sequenced was blood T cells: a sorted CD56 or NKG2C T cell subset, CD4+ or CD8+ T cells, or bulk PBMC T cells (not recorded which). The receptor set was obtained from a woman between 18 and 70 years old in good health. Each CDR3 is given with its conserved first and last residue.

J: TRBJ2-7; V: TRBV5-1; CDR3: CASSRDRRLIPYEQYF
J: TRBJ1-2; V: TRBV5-1; CDR3: CASSETYRGDGYTF
J: TRBJ2-2; V: TRBV2; CDR3: CASSEMSAGGSGELFF
J: TRBJ2-7; V: TRBV7-2; CDR3: CASSLGLSGSFNYEQYF
J: TRBJ1-5; V: TRBV5-8; CDR3: CASSSVDRGRNQPQHF
J: TRBJ1-5; V: TRBV5-1; CDR3: CASSLEGAASNQPQHF
J: TRBJ2-1; V: TRBV5-1; CDR3: CASSLDREQFF
J: TRBJ1-2; V: TRBV5-1; CDR3: CASSPQGGDYGYTF
J: TRBJ2-3; V: TRBV20-1; CDR3: CSARAGYSTDTQYF
J: TRBJ2-3; V: TRBV7-3; CDR3: CASSPPGGRDTQYF
J: TRBJ1-5; V: TRBV12-3/TRBV12-4; CDR3: CASSPRGTQPQHF
J: TRBJ2-5; V: TRBV3-1; CDR3: CASSQSGEETQYF
J: TRBJ2-5; V: TRBV5-1; CDR3: CASSLLTGEETQYF
J: TRBJ1-1; V: TRBV29-1; CDR3: CSVEGGAGRTEAFF
J: TRBJ1-1; V: TRBV7-9; CDR3: CASSPGFGAPLAEAFF
J: TRBJ2-1; V: TRBV29-1; CDR3: CSVDRDRAYNEQFF
J: TRBJ1-2; V: TRBV3-1; CDR3: CASRAGPMRRGYTF
J: TRBJ2-1; V: TRBV11-2; CDR3: CASSLRSVSYNEQFF
J: TRBJ2-1; V: TRBV7-9; CDR3: CASSPTVLSGVYNEQFF
J: TRBJ2-7; V: TRBV12-1; CDR3: CASSFHPAGTGESYEQYF
J: TRBJ2-1; V: TRBV7-3; CDR3: CASRAWTGGYGNEQFF
J: TRBJ2-7; V: TRBV20-1; CDR3: CSAPKIPGYEQYF
J: TRBJ2-3; V: TRBV25-1; CDR3: CASSDRVLGIDTQYF
J: TRBJ2-5; V: TRBV7-9; CDR3: CASSLREGGETQYF
J: TRBJ2-2; V: TRBV7-2; CDR3: CASSLALQGALGELFF
J: TRBJ2-1; V: TRBV7-8; CDR3: CATYTQGGDFYNEQFF
J: TRBJ2-1; V: TRBV25-1; CDR3: CASSLSGVRNEQFF
J: TRBJ2-4; V: TRBV12-3/TRBV12-4; CDR3: CASSFPGLGQAKNIQYF
J: TRBJ2-1; V: TRBV7-9; CDR3: CASSHGTSGSMYEQFF
J: TRBJ1-3; V: TRBV10-3; CDR3: CAISEGSATSGNTIYF
J: TRBJ2-5; V: TRBV5-1; CDR3: CASNTGGPETQYF
J: TRBJ2-7; V: TRBV12-3/TRBV12-4; CDR3: CASSPRQGRQYF
J: TRBJ2-3; V: TRBV7-2; CDR3: CASSLAGGLIRTDTQYF
J: TRBJ2-7; V: TRBV7-8; CDR3: CASSPTARGLAGQQYF
J: TRBJ2-1; V: TRBV7-2; CDR3: CASRGLAGKYNEQFF
J: TRBJ1-6; V: TRBV12-3/TRBV12-4; CDR3: CASSKSSYNSPLHF
J: TRBJ2-3; V: TRBV7-9; CDR3: CASSPIGQDTDTQYF
J: TRBJ2-7; V: TRBV15; CDR3: CATSIGFEQYF
J: TRBJ1-5; V: TRBV5-1; CDR3: CASSLVAGRGQPQHF
J: TRBJ2-3; V: TRBV6-1; CDR3: CASSENSDTQYF
J: TRBJ2-3; V: TRBV9; CDR3: CASSVARVEDTQYF
J: TRBJ2-7; V: TRBV6-1; CDR3: CASSRTLRTYEQYF
J: TRBJ2-1; V: TRBV10-3; CDR3: CAISVTQGRVYNEQFF
J: TRBJ1-1; V: TRBV6-5; CDR3: CASSPDGFEAFF
J: TRBJ2-3; V: TRBV12-3/TRBV12-4; CDR3: CASSLGTDTQYF
J: TRBJ2-4; V: TRBV4-1; CDR3: CASSQKEGSGDIQYF
J: TRBJ2-1; V: TRBV15; CDR3: CATSTRRTGDEQFF
J: TRBJ2-7; V: TRBV12-3/TRBV12-4; CDR3: CASSLGQARSYEQYF
J: TRBJ2-3; V: TRBV11-1; CDR3: CASSLTYGLAGGITDTQYF
J: TRBJ2-5; V: TRBV9; CDR3: CASSVHGGARETQYF
J: TRBJ2-5; V: TRBV20-1; CDR3: CSAREGHRRETQYF
J: TRBJ1-5; V: TRBV5-6; CDR3: CASSSASSNQPQHF
J: TRBJ2-5; V: TRBV29-1; CDR3: CSVSSGRAIDTQYF
J: TRBJ1-1; V: TRBV5-1; CDR3: CASSSFRALNTEAFF
J: TRBJ2-7; V: TRBV4-1; CDR3: CASSQAGTVNYEQYF